The T cell receptor (beta chain) under discussion was sequenced for a study of PD-1 blockade in classical Hodgkin lymphoma. Study-level results: TCR diversity in CD4+, not CD8+, cells rose significantly by C4D1. Similar baseline diversity was found in complete responders and newly diagnosed patients. When set against healthy donors, newly diagnosed patients were reported to show lower baseline TCR diversity.

The length of the CDR3 is 20 residues. Note on this clone: The antigen is not known.

The patients all showed relapse after autologous stem cell transplantation, while their brentuximab vedotin exposure varied. Complete response, partial response or progressive disease was recorded as best response. Profiled with immunoSEQ multiplex PCR; TCRdb holds only in-frame clones, not every one. Altogether tens of thousands of clones are present, more than 85% being singletons, with the ten largest covering about 7.6%. The sequence was collected from a human donor with classical Hodgkin lymphoma. Material: peripheral blood mononuclear cells (PBMCs), obtained at baseline. The genes are TRBV12-2 and TRBJ2-3; no DNA check was done on the table's D call, TRBD2. TRBV12-2 is termed a pseudogene. CDR3 sequence (DNA): TGTGCAAGTCGTCGCGGAGCGGGAGTCGGAGGAAAGCTCTCCACAGATACGCAGTATTTT. Residues: CASRRGAGVGGKLSTDTQYF.